This record looks at one T cell receptor (beta chain) sequence and its context. Measured with immunoSEQ multiplex PCR; TCRdb has only the in-frame clones, and not every one. Of roughly 290,000 clones in the sample, about 80% are singletons; the top ten hold approximately 14%. CDR1 and CDR2 from the germline V gene are MDHEN and SYDVKM. Trimming removed 7 bases at V and 2 bases at J, with 11 bases between. CDR3 length: 13 amino acids. These data belong to a study of blood T cell repertoires in COVID-19. The sequence came from a person between 65 and 79 years old with COVID-19, enrolled during active disease. Sample: peripheral blood. The V and J genes are TRBV28 and TRBJ1-2; possibly TRBD1 for D (6 bases). CDR3 coding DNA: TGTGCCAGCATCCACGACAGGAACTATGGCTACACCTTC. Translation gives CASIHDRNYGYTF.